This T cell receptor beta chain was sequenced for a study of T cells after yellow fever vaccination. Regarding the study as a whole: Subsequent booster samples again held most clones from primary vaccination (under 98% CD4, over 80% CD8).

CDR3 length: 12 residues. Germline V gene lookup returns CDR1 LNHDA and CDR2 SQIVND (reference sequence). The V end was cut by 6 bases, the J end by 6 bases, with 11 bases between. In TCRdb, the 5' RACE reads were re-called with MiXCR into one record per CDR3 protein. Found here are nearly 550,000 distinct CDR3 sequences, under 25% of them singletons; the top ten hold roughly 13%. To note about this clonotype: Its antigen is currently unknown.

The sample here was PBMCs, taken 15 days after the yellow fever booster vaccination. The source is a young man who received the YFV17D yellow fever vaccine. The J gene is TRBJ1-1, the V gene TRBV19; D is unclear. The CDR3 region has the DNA TGTGCCAGTAGCCCCGTTCGGCCTGAAGCTTTCTTT. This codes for CASSPVRPEAFF.